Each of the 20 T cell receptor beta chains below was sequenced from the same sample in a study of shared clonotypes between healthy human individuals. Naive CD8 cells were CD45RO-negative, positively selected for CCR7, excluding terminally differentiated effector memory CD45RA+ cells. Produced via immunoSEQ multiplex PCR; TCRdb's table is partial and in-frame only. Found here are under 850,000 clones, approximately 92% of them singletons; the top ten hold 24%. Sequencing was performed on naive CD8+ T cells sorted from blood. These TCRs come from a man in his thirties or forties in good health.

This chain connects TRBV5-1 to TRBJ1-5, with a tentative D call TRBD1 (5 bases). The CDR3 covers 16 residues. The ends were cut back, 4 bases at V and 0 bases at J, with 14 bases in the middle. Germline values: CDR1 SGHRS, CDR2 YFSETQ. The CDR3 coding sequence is TGCGCCAGCAGCCTTCAGGGCCCTTATAGCAATCAGCCCCAGCATTTT. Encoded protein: CASSLQGPYSNQPQHF.

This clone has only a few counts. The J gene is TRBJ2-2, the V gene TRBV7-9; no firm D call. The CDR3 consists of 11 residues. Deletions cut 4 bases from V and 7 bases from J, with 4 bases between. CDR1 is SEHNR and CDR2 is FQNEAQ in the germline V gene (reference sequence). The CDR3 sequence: CASSSVGELFF. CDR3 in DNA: TGTGCCAGCAGCTCAGTCGGGGAGCTGTTTTTT.

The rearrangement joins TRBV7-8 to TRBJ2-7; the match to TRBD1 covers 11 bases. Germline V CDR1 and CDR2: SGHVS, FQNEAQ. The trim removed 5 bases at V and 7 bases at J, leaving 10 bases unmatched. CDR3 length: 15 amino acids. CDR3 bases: TGTGCCAGCAGCCCACTAGGACAGGGGGCGTTTGAGCAGTACTTC. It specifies CASSPLGQGAFEQYF.

The CDR3 here is CASSRTAYNEQFF. For the CDR3, the DNA is TGTGCCAGCAGCCGGACCGCGTACAATGAGCAGTTCTTC. The chain joins TRBV27 to TRBJ2-1, with D hard to call. CDR1 is MNHEY and CDR2 is SMNVEV in the germline V gene (reference sequence). The CDR3 extends over 13 amino acids. The V end was cut by 6 bases, the J end by 4 bases, with 10 bases between.

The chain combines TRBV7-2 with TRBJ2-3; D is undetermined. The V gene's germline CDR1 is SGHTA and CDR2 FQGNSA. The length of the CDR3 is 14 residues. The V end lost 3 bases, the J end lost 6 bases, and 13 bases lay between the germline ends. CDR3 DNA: TGTGCCAGCAGCTTCCGCACTACTTGGGATACGCAGTATTTT. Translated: CASSFRTTWDTQYF.

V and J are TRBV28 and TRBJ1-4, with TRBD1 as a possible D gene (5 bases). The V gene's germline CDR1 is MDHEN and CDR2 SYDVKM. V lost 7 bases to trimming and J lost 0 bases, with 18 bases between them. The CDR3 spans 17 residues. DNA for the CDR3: TGTGCCAGCAATTATATCGGGACTCTCGCAACTAATGAAAAACTGTTTTTT. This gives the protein CASNYIGTLATNEKLFF.

The chain's CDR3 is CASSLNEAFF. The CDR3 region has the DNA TGTGCCAGCAGTTTAAATGAAGCTTTCTTT. The chain couples TRBV28 to TRBJ1-1; D is undetermined. Germline CDR1 and CDR2: MDHEN and SYDVKM. CDR3 length: 10 residues. V gave up 2 bases and J gave up 7 bases, with 2 bases separating them.

The CDR3 bases are TGTGCCCTTATACGGGGGGACGGGAACACCGGGGAGCTGTTTTTT. This gives the protein CALIRGDGNTGELFF. V and J are TRBV6-5 and TRBJ2-2; TRBD2 aligns across 7 bases. Per the germline V gene, CDR1 is MNHEY and CDR2 is SVGAGI. Trimming cost V 11 bases and J 1 base; bases outside gene matches: 10. The CDR3 is made up of 15 amino acids.

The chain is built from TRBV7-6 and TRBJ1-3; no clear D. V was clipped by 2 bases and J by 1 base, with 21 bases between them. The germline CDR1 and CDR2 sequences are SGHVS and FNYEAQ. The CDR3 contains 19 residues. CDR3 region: CASSLSTGGSQPSGNTIYF. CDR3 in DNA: TGTGCCAGCAGCTTATCAACGGGCGGCAGTCAACCTTCTGGAAACACCATATATTTT.

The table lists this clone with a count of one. CDR3 nucleotides: TGCGCCAGCAGTGATCCAGGGACCTACGAGCAGTACTTC. Protein: CASSDPGTYEQYF. This chain connects TRBV10-1 to TRBJ2-7; tentatively, D is TRBD1 (5 bases). The germline V gene encodes CDR1 WNHNN and CDR2 SYGVQD (reference sequence). The CDR3 has 13 amino acids. The V end lost 3 bases, the J end lost 2 bases, and 8 bases lay between the germline ends.

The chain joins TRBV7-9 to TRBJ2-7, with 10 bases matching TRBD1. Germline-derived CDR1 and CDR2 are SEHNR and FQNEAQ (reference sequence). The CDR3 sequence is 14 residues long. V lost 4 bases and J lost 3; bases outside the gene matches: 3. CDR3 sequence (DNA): TGTGCCAGCAGCTCGACAGGGGGCGACTACGAGCAGTACTTC. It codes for CASSSTGGDYEQYF.

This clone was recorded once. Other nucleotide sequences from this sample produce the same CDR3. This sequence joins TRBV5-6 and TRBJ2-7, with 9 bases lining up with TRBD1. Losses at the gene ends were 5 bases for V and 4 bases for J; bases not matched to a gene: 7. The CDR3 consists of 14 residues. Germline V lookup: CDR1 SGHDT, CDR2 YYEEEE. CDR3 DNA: TGTGCCAGCAGTCCCGGGACAGGGAGTTACGAGCAGTACTTC. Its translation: CASSPGTGSYEQYF.

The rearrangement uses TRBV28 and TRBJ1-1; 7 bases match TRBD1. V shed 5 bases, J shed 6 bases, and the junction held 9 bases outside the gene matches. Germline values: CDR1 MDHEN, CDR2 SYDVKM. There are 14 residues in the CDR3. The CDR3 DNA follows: TGTGCCAGCAGTGCCCAGGGGGTTGGTCCTGAAGCTTTCTTT. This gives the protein CASSAQGVGPEAFF.

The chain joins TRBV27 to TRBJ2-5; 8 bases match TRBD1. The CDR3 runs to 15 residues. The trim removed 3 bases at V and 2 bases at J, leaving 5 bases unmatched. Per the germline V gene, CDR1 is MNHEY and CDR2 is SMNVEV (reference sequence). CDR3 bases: TGTGCCAGCAGTTTGATGACAGGGGAGCAAGAGACCCAGTACTTC. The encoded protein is CASSLMTGEQETQYF.

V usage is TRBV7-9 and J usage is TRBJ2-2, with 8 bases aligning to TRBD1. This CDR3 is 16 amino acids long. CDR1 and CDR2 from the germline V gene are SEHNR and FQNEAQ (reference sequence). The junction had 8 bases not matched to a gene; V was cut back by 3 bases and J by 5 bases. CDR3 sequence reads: CASSFLRGLVTGELFF. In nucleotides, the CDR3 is TGTGCCAGCAGCTTCCTCAGGGGGCTTGTAACCGGGGAGCTGTTTTTT.

The CDR3 loop reads CASSWTVENIQYF. CDR3 nucleotide sequence: TGTGCCAGCAGTTGGACCGTCGAAAACATTCAGTACTTC. The chain carries TRBV27 and TRBJ2-4; no clear D gene. V lost 4 bases, J lost 5 bases, and 9 bases lay in between. CDR1 MNHEY and CDR2 SMNVEV come from the germline V gene (reference sequence). The CDR3 loop spans 13 amino acids.

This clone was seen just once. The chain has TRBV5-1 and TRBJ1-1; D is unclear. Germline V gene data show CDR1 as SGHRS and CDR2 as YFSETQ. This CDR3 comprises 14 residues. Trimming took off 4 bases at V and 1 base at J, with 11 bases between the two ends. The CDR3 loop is CASSLLGRNTEAFF. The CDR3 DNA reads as TGCGCCAGCAGCCTCCTGGGGAGGAACACTGAAGCTTTCTTT. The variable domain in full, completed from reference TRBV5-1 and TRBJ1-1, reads KAGVTQTPRYLIKTRGQQVTLSCSPISGHRSVSWYQQTPGQGLQFLFEYFSETQRNKGNFPGRFSGRQFSNSRSEMNVSTLELGDSALYLCASSLLGRNTEAFFGQGTRLTVV.

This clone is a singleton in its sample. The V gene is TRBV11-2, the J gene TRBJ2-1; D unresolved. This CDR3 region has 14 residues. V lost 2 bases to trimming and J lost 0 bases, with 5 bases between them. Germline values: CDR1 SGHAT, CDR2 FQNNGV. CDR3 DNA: TGTGCCAGCAGCTTACCGGCCTCCTACAATGAGCAGTTCTTC. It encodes CASSLPASYNEQFF.

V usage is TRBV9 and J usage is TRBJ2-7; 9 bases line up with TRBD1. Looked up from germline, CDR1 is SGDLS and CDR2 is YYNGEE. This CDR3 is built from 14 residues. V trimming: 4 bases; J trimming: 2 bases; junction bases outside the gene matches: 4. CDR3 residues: CASSLGQGPYEQYF. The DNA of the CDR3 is TGTGCCAGCAGCTTAGGACAGGGGCCCTACGAGCAGTACTTC.

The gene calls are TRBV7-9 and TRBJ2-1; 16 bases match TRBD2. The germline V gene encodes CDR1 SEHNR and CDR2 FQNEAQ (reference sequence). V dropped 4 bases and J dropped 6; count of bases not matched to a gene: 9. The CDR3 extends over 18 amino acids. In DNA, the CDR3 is TGTGCCAGCAGCTGGGGGACTAGCGGGAGGGCCCCGGGCAATGAGCAGTTCTTC. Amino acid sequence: CASSWGTSGRAPGNEQFF.